The clone carrying this T cell receptor beta chain has just one count. Its antigen is as yet unknown. Researchers made TCR beta libraries by using iRepertoire HTBI primers and running Arm-PCR on CDR3 regions. One entry per CDR3 protein results from TCRdb running MiXCR on the multiplex PCR reads. Among 350,000 to 500,000 distinct CDR3 sequences listed, approximately 14% were seen once. These data belong to a study of regulatory T cells in long-lasting Graves disease. Findings and caveats of the study: Limited sample numbers may have lowered accuracy.

Time point denoted: newly diagnosed GD, antithyroid drugs for less than 3 months. Isolated PBMC RNA provided the starting material for the TCR library. As collected, the peripheral blood samples measured 7 to 9.5 milliliters each and went into EDTA tubes. The data were also submitted as part of a second study, on T cells in Graves' hyperthyroidism and ophthalmopathy. That paper notes: Among the patients, aged 18 to 65, hyperthyroidism was newly diagnosed and had lasted under 2 months.

The sequencing here drew on peripheral blood mononuclear cells (PBMCs), taken at new diagnosis, from a patient treated with antithyroid drugs. This TCR was sampled from a woman aged 50 to 65 with Graves disease.

This CDR3 reads CASSTGQGANEKLFF. As DNA, the CDR3 is TGCGCCAGCAGCACTGGACAGGGAGCTAATGAAAAACTGTTTTTT. The chain combines TRBV5-1 with TRBJ1-4; TRBD1 aligns across 8 bases. Per germline, CDR1 SGHRS and CDR2 YFSETQ. The CDR3 has 15 amino acids. Trimming took 4 bases from V and 3 from J; bases not matched to a gene: 5.